Listed below are T cell receptor beta chains from one sample, sequenced in a study of radiation and T cells in renal cell carcinoma. Method: immunoSEQ multiplex PCR; TCRdb's copy keeps in-frame clones and lacks some. Of 140,000 to 150,000 clones in the sample, roughly nine tenths are singletons; the top ten hold roughly 4%. The sequences come from blood, collected from a patient whose treatment included radiotherapy and nephrectomy. Source of these receptors: a woman in her 70s with renal cell carcinoma. CDR3s include the opening cysteine and the closing phenylalanine or tryptophan. A D gene is named only where the DNA matches it firmly. The size entry is marked missing in some rows and otherwise reads once, few, many or a size class.

v_gene: TRBV19; abundance: few; d_gene: NA; j_gene: TRBJ1-1; CDR3aa: CASSFNTEAFF; CDR3nt: TGTGCCAGTAGTTTCAACACTGAAGCTTTCTTT
v_gene: TRBV7-2; abundance: NA; d_gene: NA; j_gene: TRBJ2-7; CDR3aa: CASSVTQGPYEQYF; CDR3nt: TGTGCCAGCAGCGTAACCCAGGGTCCCTACGAGCAGTACTTC
v_gene: TRBV28; abundance: NA; d_gene: TRBD1; j_gene: TRBJ1-5; CDR3aa: CASRTRQGRGNQPQHF; CDR3nt: TGTGCCAGCAGAACTCGACAGGGTAGGGGCAATCAGCCCCAGCATTTT
v_gene: TRBV30; abundance: NA; d_gene: NA; j_gene: TRBJ1-1; CDR3aa: CAWRRTPNTEAFF; CDR3nt: TGTGCCTGGAGGCGGACACCGAACACTGAAGCTTTCTTT
v_gene: TRBV6-1; abundance: many; d_gene: NA; j_gene: TRBJ1-2; CDR3aa: CASSQIGDGYTF; CDR3nt: TGTGCCAGCAGCCAGATCGGGGATGGCTACACCTTC
v_gene: TRBV10-1; abundance: NA; d_gene: NA; j_gene: TRBJ1-2; CDR3aa: CASSEARQERIYGYTF; CDR3nt: TGCGCCAGCAGTGAGGCACGACAGGAGCGCATCTATGGCTACACCTTC
v_gene: TRBV27; abundance: NA; d_gene: TRBD1; j_gene: TRBJ2-3; CDR3aa: CASTPQGVGTDTQYF; CDR3nt: TGTGCCAGCACTCCACAGGGGGTGGGCACAGATACGCAGTATTTT
v_gene: TRBV9; abundance: NA; d_gene: NA; j_gene: TRBJ2-7; CDR3aa: CASSPGTRSHEQYF; CDR3nt: TGTGCCAGCAGCCCTGGGACCAGAAGCCACGAGCAGTACTTC
v_gene: TRBV4-3; abundance: few; d_gene: NA; j_gene: TRBJ2-1; CDR3aa: CASSQAATNEQFF; CDR3nt: TGCGCCAGCAGCCAAGCGGCAACCAATGAGCAGTTCTTC
v_gene: TRBV5-8; abundance: NA; d_gene: NA; j_gene: TRBJ1-2; CDR3aa: CASSLAFGGLENGYTF; CDR3nt: TGTGCCAGCAGCTTGGCGTTTGGGGGTCTAGAAAACGGCTACACCTTC
v_gene: TRBV6-5; abundance: NA; d_gene: NA; j_gene: TRBJ2-5; CDR3aa: CASSLTGWETQYF; CDR3nt: TGTGCCAGCAGTCTGACGGGTTGGGAGACCCAGTACTTC
v_gene: TRBV10-3; abundance: NA; d_gene: NA; j_gene: TRBJ1-2; CDR3aa: CAISEEGVRGYTF; CDR3nt: TGTGCCATCAGTGAAGAGGGAGTGCGTGGCTACACCTTC
v_gene: TRBV7-9; abundance: NA; d_gene: TRBD1; j_gene: TRBJ1-2; CDR3aa: CASSAITGVGGYTF; CDR3nt: TGTGCCAGCAGCGCAATAACAGGGGTGGGCGGCTACACCTTC
v_gene: TRBV25-1; abundance: NA; d_gene: NA; j_gene: TRBJ1-5; CDR3aa: CASSRGNNQPQHF; CDR3nt: TGTGCCAGCAGCCGGGGAAACAATCAGCCCCAGCATTTT
v_gene: TRBV7-9; abundance: NA; d_gene: NA; j_gene: TRBJ2-1; CDR3aa: CASSLRQANNEQFF; CDR3nt: TGTGCCAGCAGCTTAAGACAGGCCAACAATGAGCAGTTCTTC
v_gene: TRBV6-1; abundance: NA; d_gene: TRBD1; j_gene: TRBJ2-7; CDR3aa: CASRTTGTGIGEQYF; CDR3nt: TGTGCCAGCAGGACGACCGGGACAGGGATAGGCGAGCAGTACTTC
v_gene: TRBV7-2; abundance: NA; d_gene: NA; j_gene: TRBJ2-3; CDR3aa: CASSSNPATDTQYF; CDR3nt: TGTGCCAGCAGCTCTAACCCTGCCACAGATACGCAGTATTTT
v_gene: TRBV6-1; abundance: NA; d_gene: NA; j_gene: TRBJ1-2; CDR3aa: CASSESMGRFYGYTF; CDR3nt: TGTGCCAGCAGTGAAAGCATGGGGCGCTTCTATGGCTACACCTTC
v_gene: TRBV4-2; abundance: NA; d_gene: NA; j_gene: TRBJ1-3; CDR3aa: CASSQDAGSGNTIYF; CDR3nt: TGTGCCAGCAGCCAAGATGCAGGATCTGGAAACACCATATATTTT
v_gene: TRBV29-1; abundance: few; d_gene: TRBD1; j_gene: TRBJ1-1; CDR3aa: CSVWQGAAFF; CDR3nt: TGCAGCGTTTGGCAGGGGGCAGCTTTCTTT
v_gene: TRBV6-6; abundance: NA; d_gene: TRBD1; j_gene: TRBJ1-1; CDR3aa: CASSYRPRDSTEAFF; CDR3nt: TGTGCCAGCAGTTACCGGCCCCGGGACAGCACTGAAGCTTTCTTT
v_gene: TRBV30; abundance: NA; d_gene: NA; j_gene: TRBJ1-4; CDR3aa: CAWSLSGGRTNEKLFF; CDR3nt: TGTGCCTGGAGTCTATCAGGAGGGAGAACTAATGAAAAACTGTTTTTT
v_gene: TRBV4-3; abundance: NA; d_gene: TRBD2; j_gene: TRBJ2-1; CDR3aa: CASSLGLAGGHNEQFF; CDR3nt: TGCGCCAGCAGCCTTGGACTAGCGGGGGGACACAATGAGCAGTTCTTC
v_gene: TRBV19; abundance: NA; d_gene: TRBD1; j_gene: TRBJ1-5; CDR3aa: CASSTTGYSNQPQHF; CDR3nt: TGTGCCAGTAGCACGACAGGGTATAGCAATCAGCCCCAGCATTTT
v_gene: TRBV2; abundance: NA; d_gene: NA; j_gene: TRBJ2-5; CDR3aa: CASSSLATGPQYF; CDR3nt: TGTGCCAGCAGTTCTCTTGCTACAGGGCCCCAGTACTTC
v_gene: TRBV28; abundance: NA; d_gene: TRBD1; j_gene: TRBJ1-1; CDR3aa: CASKRDRNTEAFF; CDR3nt: TGTGCCAGCAAGAGGGACAGGAACACTGAAGCTTTCTTT
v_gene: TRBV18; abundance: NA; d_gene: TRBD2; j_gene: TRBJ2-5; CDR3aa: CASSPRGGTNQETQYF; CDR3nt: TGTGCCAGCTCACCACGGGGCGGGACTAACCAAGAGACCCAGTACTTC
v_gene: TRBV28; abundance: NA; d_gene: NA; j_gene: TRBJ1-6; CDR3aa: CASGEGNSPLHF; CDR3nt: TGTGCCAGCGGCGAGGGGAATTCACCCCTCCACTTT
v_gene: TRBV6-5; abundance: NA; d_gene: NA; j_gene: TRBJ1-5; CDR3aa: CASSYLKGSQPQHF; CDR3nt: TGTGCCAGCAGTTACTTGAAGGGAAGTCAGCCCCAGCATTTT
v_gene: TRBV19; abundance: NA; d_gene: NA; j_gene: TRBJ1-6; CDR3aa: CASLPGWNSPLHF; CDR3nt: TGTGCCAGCCTACCGGGGTGGAATTCACCCCTCCACTTT
v_gene: TRBV7-2; abundance: once; d_gene: TRBD1; j_gene: TRBJ1-2; CDR3aa: CASSSSGGVGYTF; CDR3nt: TGTGCCAGCAGCTCATCAGGGGGCGTTGGCTACACCTTC
v_gene: TRBV18; abundance: few; d_gene: NA; j_gene: TRBJ1-1; CDR3aa: CASSLKDSSTEAFF; CDR3nt: TGTGCCAGCTCACTGAAGGACAGTAGCACTGAAGCTTTCTTT
v_gene: TRBV7-2; abundance: NA; d_gene: NA; j_gene: TRBJ2-7; CDR3aa: CASSLRDETSYEQYF; CDR3nt: TGTGCCAGCAGCTTAAGGGACGAGACGTCCTACGAGCAGTACTTC
v_gene: TRBV4-3; abundance: NA; d_gene: NA; j_gene: TRBJ1-2; CDR3aa: CASSQDPGTRYTF; CDR3nt: TGCGCCAGCAGCCAAGACCCGGGGACTCGCTACACCTTC
v_gene: TRBV7-9; abundance: NA; d_gene: NA; j_gene: TRBJ2-5; CDR3aa: CASSPIGMQETQYF; CDR3nt: TGTGCCAGCAGCCCTATCGGGATGCAAGAGACCCAGTACTTC
v_gene: TRBV30; abundance: NA; d_gene: TRBD2; j_gene: TRBJ2-7; CDR3aa: CAWGTSKQYF; CDR3nt: TGTGCCTGGGGGACTAGCAAGCAGTACTTC
v_gene: TRBV7-9; abundance: NA; d_gene: NA; j_gene: TRBJ1-2; CDR3aa: CASSTTGRGWGYGYTF; CDR3nt: TGTGCCAGCAGCACCACCGGGAGGGGATGGGGCTATGGCTACACCTTC